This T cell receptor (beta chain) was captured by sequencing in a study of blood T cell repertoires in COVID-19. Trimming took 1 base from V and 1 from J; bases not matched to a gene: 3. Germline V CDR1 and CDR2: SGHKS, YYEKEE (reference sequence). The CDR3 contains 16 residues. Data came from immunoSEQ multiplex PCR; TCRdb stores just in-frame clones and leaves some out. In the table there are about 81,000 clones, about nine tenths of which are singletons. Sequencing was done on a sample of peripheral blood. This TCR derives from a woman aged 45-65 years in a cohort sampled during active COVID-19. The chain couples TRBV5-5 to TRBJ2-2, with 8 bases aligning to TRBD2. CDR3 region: CASSLWLAGNTGELFF. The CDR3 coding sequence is TGTGCCAGCAGCTTGTGGCTAGCGGGGAACACCGGGGAGCTGTTTTTT.